The clone carrying this TCR beta chain was picked up a small number of times. The antigen is not known. PCR used 60 Vbeta primers and 13 Jbeta primers. Data came from immunoSEQ multiplex PCR; TCRdb stores just in-frame clones and leaves some out. The data hold approximately 140,000 clones, with 65% to 85% observed a single time. This entry comes from a study of cytomegalovirus exposure and HLA in healthy donors. Findings of the study overall: TCR beta V- and J-gene trimming was later associated with a missense DCLRE1C variant. The authors listed over 150 TCR beta chains as cytomegalovirus-associated.

V lost 2 bases to trimming and J lost 1 base, with 8 bases between them. The CDR3 extends over 14 amino acids. Germline-derived CDR1 and CDR2 are MNHNS and SASEGT. This receptor was identified in a woman in her thirties or forties in good health and CMV-seropositive. The rearrangement joins TRBV6-1 to TRBJ1-2; D unclear. Sequencing input: PBMCs. The CDR3 bases are TGTGCCAGCAGTGAACAGAAAGATAACTATGGCTACACCTTC. Protein sequence: CASSEQKDNYGYTF.